This TCR beta chain was recovered during a study of cytomegalovirus exposure and HLA in healthy donors. The donors were part of the approximately 120-subject validation cohort, which stood apart from the approximately 670-subject first cohort. Regarding this clone: What it recognizes is unknown. The sample has other DNA sequences that encode this CDR3 too.

Overall study findings and caveats: Across donors, most TCRs were seen rarely, yet some public ones were widespread. Among TCR beta chains, those listed as cytomegalovirus-associated numbered around 180. Reported results showed that the classifier diagnosed cytomegalovirus status with high specificity and sensitivity.

V dropped 0 bases and J dropped 5 bases, with 8 bases sitting between them. From germline, CDR1 is SGHNT and CDR2 YYREEE (reference sequence). This CDR3 region has 13 residues. Profiled with immunoSEQ multiplex PCR; TCRdb holds only in-frame clones, not every one. The table lists about 350,000 clones, approximately 90% of them singletons, with approximately 1.1% in the top ten. The J gene is TRBJ2-5, the V gene TRBV5-4; the D is unclear. Sequenced material: PBMCs. This receptor was identified in a woman in her 30s in good health and CMV-seropositive. The CDR3 region is CASSLVSEETQYF. CDR3 DNA: TGTGCCAGCAGCTTGGTCTCGGAGGAGACCCAGTACTTC.